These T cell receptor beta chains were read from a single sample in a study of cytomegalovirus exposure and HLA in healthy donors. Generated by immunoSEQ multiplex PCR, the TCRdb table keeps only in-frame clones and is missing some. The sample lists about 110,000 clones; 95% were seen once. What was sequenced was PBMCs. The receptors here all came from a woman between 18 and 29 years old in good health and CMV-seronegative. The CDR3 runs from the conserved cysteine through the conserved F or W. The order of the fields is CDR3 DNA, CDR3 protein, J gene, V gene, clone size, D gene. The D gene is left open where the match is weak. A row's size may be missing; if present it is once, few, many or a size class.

TGCGCCAGCAGCTCCCTAGGAAATGAGCAGTTCTTC	CASSSLGNEQFF	TRBJ2-1	TRBV4-1	.	.
TGTGCCAGCAGTTACCTCGACAGGGGAGAAGCTTTCTTT	CASSYLDRGEAFF	TRBJ1-1	TRBV6-5	.	TRBD1
TGTGCCAGCAGCGGTCAGGGTGCACTCTCTGGAAACACCATATATTTT	CASSGQGALSGNTIYF	TRBJ1-3	TRBV2	.	.
TGTGCCAGCAGTTTAAGAGAAGGGGACACCAATGAGCAGTTCTTC	CASSLREGDTNEQFF	TRBJ2-1	TRBV28	.	.
TGTGCCAGCAGTGACGGGACAGGAGTCTACGAGCAGTACTTC	CASSDGTGVYEQYF	TRBJ2-7	TRBV6-1	once	TRBD1
TGCGCCAGCAGCCGCACCGGGAGCCACGAGCAGTACTTC	CASSRTGSHEQYF	TRBJ2-7	TRBV4-1	.	.
TGCGCCAGCAGCCAAGATGATAGCTATGAGCAGTACTTC	CASSQDDSYEQYF	TRBJ2-7	TRBV4-1	.	.
TGTGCCAGCAGCTTGACAGATTATTCTGGAAACACCATATATTTT	CASSLTDYSGNTIYF	TRBJ1-3	TRBV7-8	.	.
TGTGCCAGCAGTTTCCCAGACAGGACCTACGAGCAGTACTTC	CASSFPDRTYEQYF	TRBJ2-7	TRBV6-6	.	.
TGTGCCAGCAGATCGGTTCTACGATGGGAGCAGTACTTC	CASRSVLRWEQYF	TRBJ2-7	TRBV7-2	.	.
TGCGCCAGCAGCTTGGCCCGGACTAGCGGGGGGGCTTCCTACAATGAGCAGTTCTTC	CASSLARTSGGASYNEQFF	TRBJ2-1	TRBV5-1	.	TRBD2
TGTGCCAGCAGTGAAAGACAGGGTCTAGTGGGTGAAGCTTTCTTT	CASSERQGLVGEAFF	TRBJ1-1	TRBV25-1	.	TRBD1
TGCGCCAGCAGAAGGAGGTTTTTCCCCTCTAGTTGGAATGAAAAACTGTTTTTT	CASRRRFFPSSWNEKLFF	TRBJ1-4	TRBV10-1	many	.
TGTGCCAGCAGTACAGGGGCTTTTGAAAAACTGTTTTTT	CASSTGAFEKLFF	TRBJ1-4	TRBV27	once	TRBD1
TGTGCCAGCAGTTACTACGAGACAGAAGCTTTCTTT	CASSYYETEAFF	TRBJ1-1	TRBV6-5	.	.
TGTGCCAGCAGTCCCCCGGGTGAGGACACAGATACGCAGTATTTT	CASSPPGEDTDTQYF	TRBJ2-3	TRBV6-5	.	.
TGCAGCGGCTGGGACAGGGCAGAGACCCAGTACTTC	CSGWDRAETQYF	TRBJ2-5	TRBV29-1	.	TRBD1
TGCAGCGTTGATGGGGCAGACCAAGAGACCCAGTACTTC	CSVDGADQETQYF	TRBJ2-5	TRBV29-1	once	.
TGTGCCAGCAGCTCCGCTGGCAGGAACACTGAAGCTTTCTTT	CASSSAGRNTEAFF	TRBJ1-1	TRBV7-9	.	.
TGTGCCTGGAGTGTACTAGGGTTAAATTCACCCCTCCACTTT	CAWSVLGLNSPLHF	TRBJ1-6	TRBV30	.	.
TGTGCCAGCAGATCGGGACAGGGCTATCGCTACACCTTC	CASRSGQGYRYTF	TRBJ1-2	TRBV7-9	.	TRBD1
TGTGCCAGCAGTTTCACATCCGGGATTCCTGGCTACGAGCAGTACTTC	CASSFTSGIPGYEQYF	TRBJ2-7	TRBV27	.	.
TGTGCCAGAAATGCAGGGGCGAACGTCCCCTACGAGCAGTACTTC	CARNAGANVPYEQYF	TRBJ2-7	TRBV19	.	.
TGTGCCAGCAAACCGGGACAGGGGTCGACCTTCTATGGCTACACCTTC	CASKPGQGSTFYGYTF	TRBJ1-2	TRBV28	.	TRBD1
TGTGCCAGCAGCGTAACGGGTAGCTCCTACAATGAGCAGTTCTTC	CASSVTGSSYNEQFF	TRBJ2-1	TRBV9	once	.
TGTGCCAGCAGCTCATCAGGGTTAGAGCAGTACTTC	CASSSSGLEQYF	TRBJ2-7	TRBV7-2	.	.
TGTGCCAGCAGCGTAGTGGGCGGGGGGGCCGGAGAGACCCAGTACTTC	CASSVVGGGAGETQYF	TRBJ2-5	TRBV9	.	TRBD2
TGCGCCAGCAGGGGACGGAGCGGGGGACGCGAGCAGTACTTC	CASRGRSGGREQYF	TRBJ2-7	TRBV5-1	.	TRBD2
TGTGCCAGCAGTGAAGAGGGACTAGCGGGCGGGAGGCAGTACTTC	CASSEEGLAGGRQYF	TRBJ2-7	TRBV6-1	.	TRBD2
TGTGCCACCGACCTGGGACTAGAGGCCGGCACCGGGGAGCTGTTTTTT	CATDLGLEAGTGELFF	TRBJ2-2	TRBV2	.	TRBD2
TGTGCCAGCAGTGAGGCAGGCACTAGGTCGGGGGAGCAGTACTTC	CASSEAGTRSGEQYF	TRBJ2-7	TRBV6-1	.	.
TGTGCCACCAGCAGAGATTACTACAACCAAGAGACCCAGTACTTC	CATSRDYYNQETQYF	TRBJ2-5	TRBV15	.	.
TGTGCCAGCAGCTTTCGATTAGCGGGGGTCACAGATACGCAGTATTTT	CASSFRLAGVTDTQYF	TRBJ2-3	TRBV7-8	.	TRBD2
TGTGCCAGCAGTGTCCTTCCGGGACAGAGTAATTCACCCCTCCACTTT	CASSVLPGQSNSPLHF	TRBJ1-6	TRBV6-1	.	TRBD1
TGTGCCAGCAGTTTATGGGGGACAGGGATCAACGAGCAGTACTTC	CASSLWGTGINEQYF	TRBJ2-7	TRBV27	.	TRBD1
TGTGCCAGCAGCCGTGGTACTAGCGGGGCGGACTACGAGCAGTACTTC	CASSRGTSGADYEQYF	TRBJ2-7	TRBV11-2	.	TRBD2
TGTGCCAGCAGTCGGACAGGGAGTACCTACGAGCAGTACTTC	CASSRTGSTYEQYF	TRBJ2-7	TRBV2	.	TRBD1
TGTGCCAGCAGCCGAGACAGTTGGAATTCACCCCTCCACTTT	CASSRDSWNSPLHF	TRBJ1-6	TRBV6-5	.	.
TGTGCCGTCCCACTCCGGGACAGGGTGGACTACGAGCAGTACTTC	CAVPLRDRVDYEQYF	TRBJ2-7	TRBV28	.	TRBD1
TGTGCCAGCAGTTTATCGGGGGCGGAGACGTACGAGCAGTACTTC	CASSLSGAETYEQYF	TRBJ2-7	TRBV27	.	.
TGTGCCAGTAGCAACTTACAGGGGAGGAGTGAAAAACTGTTTTTT	CASSNLQGRSEKLFF	TRBJ1-4	TRBV19	few	TRBD1
TGTGCCAGCAGCTTGCGGGGGGCTAGGTACACTGAAGCTTTCTTT	CASSLRGARYTEAFF	TRBJ1-1	TRBV5-6	once	.
TGTGCCAGTAGTATAATTCCGGGACAGGGAATGAACACTGAAGCTTTCTTT	CASSIIPGQGMNTEAFF	TRBJ1-1	TRBV19	.	TRBD1
TGTGCCAGCAGGTCGGGTTCAGGGGGCGATCAGCCCCAGCATTTT	CASRSGSGGDQPQHF	TRBJ1-5	TRBV11-2	.	TRBD1
TGCGCCAGCAGTCAATCTCCCACGACAGGGACAGGGCAATTGTTCGAGCAGTACTTC	CASSQSPTTGTGQLFEQYF	TRBJ2-7	TRBV23-1	.	TRBD1
TGTGCCAGCAGTTTCTCCAGTGTTCAGCCCCAGCATTTT	CASSFSSVQPQHF	TRBJ1-5	TRBV27	.	.
TGTGTGGGACACAGGGTTGGGGTGGAACCCCTCCACTTT	CVGHRVGVEPLHF	TRBJ1-6	TRBV30	.	.
TGTGCCAGCAGTGTGGACAGGGGGCGCACTGAGCAGTTCTTC	CASSVDRGRTEQFF	TRBJ2-1	TRBV28	.	TRBD1
TGTGCCAGCACCATAAAGGGGGCGTCCGGGGAGCTGTTTTTT	CASTIKGASGELFF	TRBJ2-2	TRBV6-5	.	TRBD1
TGTGCCAGCAGTGAATTAGTAAGCTCCTATAATTCACCCCTCCACTTT	CASSELVSSYNSPLHF	TRBJ1-6	TRBV6-1	.	.
TGTGCCAGCAGTTTATACCGCGTGGCTAGCGGGGGGCCTGGGGCCAACGTCCTGACTTTC	CASSLYRVASGGPGANVLTF	TRBJ2-6	TRBV27	.	TRBD2
TGTGCCAGCAGTTTACGGGGGAATGAGCAGTTCTTC	CASSLRGNEQFF	TRBJ2-1	TRBV27	.	.
TGTGCCAGCAGCTTAAGGGACAGCTATAATTCACCCCTCCACTTT	CASSLRDSYNSPLHF	TRBJ1-6	TRBV7-3	.	TRBD1